This is a list of T cell receptor beta chains from one sample in a study of blood T cell repertoires in COVID-19. Method: immunoSEQ multiplex PCR; TCRdb's copy keeps in-frame clones and lacks some. The repertoire holds some 360,000 clones, with roughly 87% as singletons. Sequences were obtained from peripheral blood. The receptor source for this set is a woman between 55 and 75 years old with COVID-19, enrolled during active disease. Each CDR3 is given with its conserved first and last residue. A D gene is named only where the DNA matches it firmly. Size tells how often a clone was seen (once, few, many) or the class of an expanded clone, and some rows leave it out.

clone_size j_call v_call d_call cdr3_nt cdr3_aa
once TRBJ1-2 TRBV19 TRBD1 TGTGCCAGTAGTCTACCAGACAGGGTGGGCTATGGCTACACCTTC CASSLPDRVGYGYTF
. TRBJ2-7 TRBV14 TRBD1 TGTGCCAGCAGCCCCCGGGACAGGGGGCCGTGGCAGTACTTC CASSPRDRGPWQYF
once TRBJ1-5 TRBV6-6 . TGTGCCAGCAGTTACGAGGGTAATCAGCCCCAGCATTTT CASSYEGNQPQHF
. TRBJ1-4 TRBV10-1 . TGCGCCAGCCGGGGGTGGGGCCCCAGGTCCCCAGAAAAACTGTTTTTT CASRGWGPRSPEKLFF
. TRBJ1-2 TRBV7-9 TRBD1 TGTGCCAGCAGACGACAGGGGGGAGACTATGGCTACACCTTC CASRRQGGDYGYTF
. TRBJ2-3 TRBV27 . TGTGCCAGCAGTTTATTGGCCACAGATACGCAGTATTTT CASSLLATDTQYF
. TRBJ1-2 TRBV9 . TGTGCCAGCAGCGTAGATGGGGCAGGCTATGGCTACACCTTC CASSVDGAGYGYTF
. TRBJ1-1 TRBV5-4 TRBD1 TGTGCCAGCAGCTTCAGGGGGCGTACTGAAGCTTTCTTT CASSFRGRTEAFF
. TRBJ2-2 TRBV6-5 . TGTGCCAGCACTCGACAGGAACCCGGGGAGCTGTTTTTT CASTRQEPGELFF
. TRBJ2-1 TRBV30 . TGTGCCTGGAGATTCTGGACAGAAAACAATGAGCAGTTCTTC CAWRFWTENNEQFF
once TRBJ2-3 TRBV6-2/TRBV6-3 . TGTGCCAGCAGTTACTGGTCACGAGAGGATACGCAGTATTTT CASSYWSREDTQYF
. TRBJ2-7 TRBV6-5 TRBD1 TGTGCCAGCAGTCCGGCGGGACAGGGTAGACAGTACTTC CASSPAGQGRQYF
. TRBJ1-1 TRBV12-5 . TGTGCTAGTGGCCAGGTCCGAATTACTTATGAAGCTTTCTTT CASGQVRITYEAFF
. TRBJ1-1 TRBV5-1 . TGCGCCAGCAGCTTGGAGGCAGACATGAACACTGAAGCTTTCTTT CASSLEADMNTEAFF
. TRBJ1-6 TRBV5-1 . TGCGCCAGCAGCTTGACCGGACAGACCTCACCCCTCCACTTT CASSLTGQTSPLHF
once TRBJ1-1 TRBV18 TRBD1 TGTGCCAGCTCATACACGGGACAGGGGACTGAAGCTTTCTTT CASSYTGQGTEAFF
. TRBJ2-5 TRBV6-2/TRBV6-3 TRBD1 TGTGCCAGCAGTAATCAGGGGGCTGGAGAGACCCAGTACTTC CASSNQGAGETQYF
. TRBJ1-1 TRBV2 . TGTGCCAGCAGAGCCAGGGTAAGACGAACTGAAGCTTTCTTT CASRARVRRTEAFF
. TRBJ1-3 TRBV9 TRBD1 TGTGCCAGCAGCGTAGGGGGACAGTATCCGAATGGAAACACCATATATTTT CASSVGGQYPNGNTIYF
. TRBJ2-7 TRBV6-1 TRBD2 TGTGCCAGCAGGGAACGGGTGGGCGCGGGGGGCTACGAGCAGTACTTC CASRERVGAGGYEQYF
. TRBJ1-1 TRBV6-5 . TGTGCCAGCAGTTGGTCGACACTGAACACTGAAGCTTTCTTT CASSWSTLNTEAFF
few TRBJ2-1 TRBV11-3 . TGTGCCAGCAGCTTAGGTCCCTTCACAAAGCAGTTCTTC CASSLGPFTKQFF
. TRBJ1-3 TRBV5-1 . TGCGCCAGCAGCTTGGGGTTCCCAGGCTCTGGAAACACCATATATTTT CASSLGFPGSGNTIYF
. TRBJ2-5 TRBV20-1 . TGCAGTGCTAGTGCGGGTCTGCAAGAGACCCAGTACTTC CSASAGLQETQYF
. TRBJ1-2 TRBV27 . TGTGCCAGCAGTAAATTTACCCGGGATGGCTACACCTTC CASSKFTRDGYTF
. TRBJ1-6 TRBV5-5 . TGTGCCAGCAGCTTGGATCCCGGGGAAGCTTTAGAGGTCCACTTT CASSLDPGEALEVHF
once TRBJ1-2 TRBV7-2 . TGTGCCAGCAGCCTCCGTGCGGGGGCGTTTAGAGACTATGGCTACACCTTC CASSLRAGAFRDYGYTF
. TRBJ1-1 TRBV15 TRBD1 TGTGCCACCAGTAGCGACAGGGCGAACACTGAAGCTTTCTTT CATSSDRANTEAFF
once TRBJ1-5 TRBV4-1 TRBD1 TGCGCCAGCAGCCAAGGGACAGGGGCCCATCAGCCCCAGCATTTT CASSQGTGAHQPQHF
. TRBJ1-5 TRBV5-8 TRBD1 TGTGCCAGCAGCCCCTGGACAGGGTCGGTAAGGCAGCCCCAGCATTTT CASSPWTGSVRQPQHF
. TRBJ2-1 TRBV6-6 TRBD1 TGTGCCAGCAGCCCGGGGGGACAGGGGCACAATGAGCAGTTCTTC CASSPGGQGHNEQFF
. TRBJ1-1 TRBV25-1 . TGTGCCAGCAGTGAATTTGGCGGAGCTTCGAACACTGAAGCTTTCTTT CASSEFGGASNTEAFF
once TRBJ1-5 TRBV30 . TGTGCCTGGAGTACCGAGAATAATCAGCCCCAGCATTTT CAWSTENNQPQHF
. TRBJ1-2 TRBV19 TRBD1 TGTGCCACCACCGAGGGGGCAGGGAGGTGGTATGGCTACACCTTC CATTEGAGRWYGYTF
. TRBJ2-1 TRBV9 TRBD2 TGTGCCAGCAGCCCCCTAAGTCGGACTAGCGGCTTCGATGAGCAGTTCTTC CASSPLSRTSGFDEQFF
. TRBJ2-7 TRBV18 TRBD1 TGTGCCAGCTCCGGGACAGGGGGCAAGTACGAGCAGTACTTC CASSGTGGKYEQYF
. TRBJ2-7 TRBV4-1 TRBD1 TGCGCCAGCAGCCAAGGGGACAGTAGGGCCGAGCAGTACTTC CASSQGDSRAEQYF
. TRBJ2-7 TRBV15 . TGTGCCACCAGCATTTCACGGGAGATGCACGCAAAGTACTTC CATSISREMHAKYF
. TRBJ1-3 TRBV5-6 . TGTGCCAGCAGTGGGGGGTGGCTCCGTCCCGGAAACACCATATATTTT CASSGGWLRPGNTIYF
. TRBJ1-1 TRBV7-3 . TGTGCCAGCAGCTTAGGCGGGCGGGACACTGAAGCTTTCTTT CASSLGGRDTEAFF
once TRBJ1-6 TRBV15 TRBD1 TGTGCCACCAGCAGATTTAGGGGACAGTCGGCACCCCTCCACTTT CATSRFRGQSAPLHF
. TRBJ1-5 TRBV18 . TGTGCCAGCTCACAGGGGAATAGCAATCAGCCCCAGCATTTT CASSQGNSNQPQHF
. TRBJ2-3 TRBV5-1 TRBD2 TGCGCCAGCAGCCTCTCCCTGTTGACCGGGACTAGTTCCCCGGATACGCAGTATTTT CASSLSLLTGTSSPDTQYF
. TRBJ1-1 TRBV18 . TGTGCCAGCTCACCGGTCGGGGGGAACACTGAAGCTTTCTTT CASSPVGGNTEAFF
few TRBJ1-2 TRBV9 . TGTGCCAGCAGCGTAGAGGAGGGGCCCTATGGCTACACCTTC CASSVEEGPYGYTF
. TRBJ2-7 TRBV9 TRBD1 TGTGCCAGCAGCCCGACCGGGACAGGGGGTTACGAGCAGTACTTC CASSPTGTGGYEQYF
. TRBJ1-5 TRBV7-9 . TGTGCCAGCAGCTTAGGGCCAGATTATAGCAATCAGCCCCAGCATTTT CASSLGPDYSNQPQHF
. TRBJ1-1 TRBV19 . TGTGCCAGTAGTCCCCCGGGAGGGGGCACTGAAGCTTTCTTT CASSPPGGGTEAFF
. TRBJ2-7 TRBV5-1 . TGCGCCAGCAGCTTAACCATGGTAGGGGGCTACGAGCAGTACTTC CASSLTMVGGYEQYF
. TRBJ1-4 TRBV9 . TGTGCCAGCAGCGTAGGGGCAGCTAATGAAAAACTGTTTTTT CASSVGAANEKLFF
. TRBJ1-1 TRBV18 . TGTGCCAGCTCACCAATGGGGGAGGGCCAGAGGACTGAAGCTTTCTTT CASSPMGEGQRTEAFF
. TRBJ2-7 TRBV7-2 . TGTGCCAGCAGCTTAGGAGGGCTCGGGTACGAGCAGTACTTC CASSLGGLGYEQYF
few TRBJ1-3 TRBV12-3/TRBV12-4 . TGTGCCAGCAGTGTATCAGCTGGAAACACCATATATTTT CASSVSAGNTIYF
. TRBJ2-3 TRBV20-1 TRBD2 TGCAGTGCTAGTCCAGCGGGGGGGCCAGATACGCAGTATTTT CSASPAGGPDTQYF
. TRBJ1-4 TRBV19 TRBD1 TGTGCCAGTAGACGGGACAGAGCGACTAATGAAAAACTGTTTTTT CASRRDRATNEKLFF
. TRBJ1-6 TRBV5-1 TRBD1 TGCGCCAGCAGCCCCTCGGGACAGGGTAATTCACCCCTCCACTTT CASSPSGQGNSPLHF
. TRBJ1-2 TRBV12-3/TRBV12-4 . TGTGCCAGCAGTTTATACAGGGTGGGTGGCTACACCTTC CASSLYRVGGYTF